This passage covers 27 T cell receptor beta chains from one sample sequenced in a study of Ad26.COV2.S vaccination and SARS-CoV-2 variants. Noted treatment: roughly 18 received Ad26.COV2.S at low or high dose, single or two shots; a few received placebo; per-sample allocation not given. It was on day 63 after the first vaccine or placebo injection that samples were taken. Sequencing was performed with immunoSEQ multiplex PCR; in TCRdb, only in-frame clones are kept and a portion is missing. The repertoire holds 430,000 or so clones, with 75% to 95% as singletons. The specimen comprised peripheral blood, sampled in a trial of Ad26.COV2.S vaccine versus placebo. The source is a person aged 18-60 years who received the Ad26.COV2.S COVID-19 vaccine or a placebo.

The chain has TRBV29-1 and TRBJ1-1; possibly TRBD1 for D (5 bases). CDR3 length: 12 residues. V shed 4 bases and J shed 2 bases, with 8 bases lying between them. Germline CDR1 is SQVTM and CDR2 is ANQGSEA. The CDR3, as DNA: TGCAGCGTTGGTCGGGACAACACTGAAGCTTTCTTT. Amino acid sequence: CSVGRDNTEAFF.

The chain employs TRBV6-5 and TRBJ2-1, with TRBD2 matching over 9 bases. The germline V gene encodes CDR1 MNHEY and CDR2 SVGAGI. The CDR3 contains 14 residues. V was pared by 6 bases and J by 6 bases, with 6 bases of the junction left unmatched. This chain's CDR3 is CASRKLAGINEQFF. CDR3 in DNA: TGTGCCAGCAGGAAGCTAGCGGGAATCAATGAGCAGTTCTTC.

V gene TRBV7-8 combines with J gene TRBJ1-5; tentative D call: TRBD1 (6 bases). This CDR3 has 20 residues. Germline V CDR1 and CDR2: SGHVS, FQNEAQ. V lost 2 bases and J 2 bases, leaving 25 bases between the germline ends. CDR3: CASSLLGTTGLEKGNQPQHF. CDR3 nucleotide sequence: TGTGCCAGCAGCTTATTAGGTACCACAGGGCTCGAGAAAGGCAATCAGCCCCAGCATTTT.

The CDR3 region has the DNA TGTGCCAGCAGCTTATCAGGGGCCTCCTACGAGCAGTACTTC. It encodes CASSLSGASYEQYF. The V and J genes are TRBV11-2 and TRBJ2-7; D might be TRBD1 (6 bases). Trimming shortened V by 2 bases and J by 0 bases, and 8 bases separated the two germline ends. This CDR3 spans 14 amino acids. Germline V gene data show CDR1 as SGHAT and CDR2 as FQNNGV.

This chain links TRBV5-1 with TRBJ2-1; 14 bases line up with TRBD2. This CDR3 comprises 17 residues. J gave up 7 bases and V 0 bases, and 6 bases lay outside the gene matches. Germline CDR1 reads SGHRS; CDR2 reads YFSETQ. Here the CDR3 DNA reads TGCGCCAGCAGCTTGGGGGGACTAGCGGGAGAAACGAATGAGCAGTTCTTC. As protein: CASSLGGLAGETNEQFF.

This clone showed up just once. The chain employs TRBV19 and TRBJ1-5, with D possibly TRBD1 on 6 matching bases. The length of the CDR3 is 14 residues. The germline gives CDR1 LNHDA, CDR2 SQIVND (reference sequence). Trimming pared 4 bases from V and 6 bases from J, leaving 13 bases between. The DNA for the CDR3 is TGTGCCAGTAGTAAACAGGGCGAGGCTCAGCCCCAGCATTTT. Translation gives CASSKQGEAQPQHF. The whole variable domain, filled in from reference TRBV19 and TRBJ1-5, reads DGGITQSPKYLFRKEGQNVTLSCEQNLNHDAMYWYRQDPGQGLRLIYYSQIVNDFQKGDIAEGYSVSREKKESFPLTVTSAQKNPTAFYLCASSKQGEAQPQHFGDGTRLSIL.

The chain combines TRBV6-5 with TRBJ1-1; TRBD1 is a possible D gene (5 bases). The germline V gene has CDR1 MNHEY and CDR2 SVGAGI. Trimming left V 6 bases short and J 0 bases short, with 14 bases between. This CDR3 has 15 amino acids. Here the CDR3 reads CASSRRPGLNTEAFF. The DNA for the CDR3 is TGTGCCAGCAGCCGGAGACCAGGGCTGAACACTGAAGCTTTCTTT.

The chain employs TRBV28 and TRBJ1-1, with D unresolved. Trimming took 4 bases from V and 5 from J, leaving 17 bases between them. CDR1 is MDHEN and CDR2 is SYDVKM in the germline V gene. This CDR3 region has 15 residues. The CDR3 loop reads CASSSGPSFGTEAFF. The DNA of the CDR3 is TGTGCCAGCAGTTCTGGGCCCTCCTTTGGGACTGAAGCTTTCTTT.

The genes are TRBV3-1 (or the pseudogene TRBV3-2) and TRBJ2-3, with 10 bases fitting TRBD2. From germline, CDR1 is LGHDT and CDR2 YNNKEL (reference sequence). V dropped 4 bases and J dropped 6; count of bases not matched to a gene: 10. The CDR3 length is 16 residues. This CDR3 is CASSRRLAGAGDTQYF. The CDR3 DNA is TGTGCCAGCAGCCGCCGGCTAGCGGGAGCGGGGGATACGCAGTATTTT.

The chain uses TRBV10-3 and TRBJ1-4; TRBD1 agrees at 11 bases. The V gene end was trimmed by 6 bases and the J gene end by 0 bases; junction bases not matched to a gene: 9. CDR1 and CDR2 (germline): ENHRY, SYGVKD. This CDR3 spans 18 amino acids. CDR3 sequence (DNA): TGTGCCATCAGGAACCCGGGGACAGGGGGGACAACTAATGAAAAACTGTTTTTT. Its protein is CAIRNPGTGGTTNEKLFF.

The chain uses TRBV19 and TRBJ2-1, with TRBD2 identical over 8 bases. CDR3 length equals 12 residues. Looked up from germline, CDR1 is LNHDA and CDR2 is SQIVND (reference sequence). V lost 7 bases, J lost 9 bases, and 5 bases stayed unmatched. CDR3 sequence: CASTVAGGEQFF. DNA for the CDR3: TGTGCCAGTACCGTGGCGGGGGGTGAGCAGTTCTTC.

The J gene is TRBJ2-3, the V gene TRBV3-1 (or the pseudogene TRBV3-2), with 8 bases aligning to TRBD2. The CDR3 runs 16 residues. Losses at the gene ends were 4 bases for V and 0 bases for J; bases not matched to a gene: 6. Germline CDR1 LGHDT, CDR2 YNNKEL (reference sequence). As DNA, the CDR3 is TGTGCCAGCAGCCCCACACTAGCGGTGAGCACAGATACGCAGTATTTT. Translated: CASSPTLAVSTDTQYF.

V gene TRBV19 combines with J gene TRBJ1-6; D gene ambiguous. CDR1 LNHDA and CDR2 SQIVND come from the germline V gene (reference sequence). V lost 0 bases, J lost 7 bases, and 7 bases lay in between. This CDR3 region has 14 residues. The CDR3 DNA reads TGTGCCAGTAGTATAGATCTCGGGAATTCACCCCTCCACTTT. Encoded protein: CASSIDLGNSPLHF. The complete variable domain, with remaining parts taken from reference TRBV19 and TRBJ1-6, reads DGGITQSPKYLFRKEGQNVTLSCEQNLNHDAMYWYRQDPGQGLRLIYYSQIVNDFQKGDIAEGYSVSREKKESFPLTVTSAQKNPTAFYLCASSIDLGNSPLHFGNGTRLTVT.

The rearrangement links TRBV28 to TRBJ1-1, with D possibly being TRBD1 (5 bases). Between the trimmed V and J ends, which lost 6 bases and 5 bases, there was a span of 7 bases. In germline, CDR1 is MDHEN, CDR2 SYDVKM. This CDR3 contains 11 residues. The CDR3 is CASRQGTEAFF. As DNA, the CDR3 is TGTGCCAGCAGGCAGGGTACTGAAGCTTTCTTT.

This chain links TRBV28 with TRBJ1-3; D remains unclear. V lost 6 bases and J 9 bases, leaving 12 bases between the germline ends. The germline gives CDR1 MDHEN, CDR2 SYDVKM. The CDR3 length is 12 residues. CDR3 nucleotides: TGTGCCAGCAGCGCGGCCGTTTTCACCATATATTTT. Residues: CASSAAVFTIYF.

The chain links TRBV30 to TRBJ2-7; tentatively, D is TRBD2 (6 bases). Germline V gene sequence: CDR1 GTSNPN, CDR2 SVGIG (reference sequence). The CDR3 covers 11 residues. The V end was cut by 8 bases, the J end by 7 bases, with 15 bases between. CDR3 nucleotide sequence: TGTGCCCTCGACGGGGGATGGGAGCAGTACTTC. It yields the protein CALDGGWEQYF.

A note on this clone: One end of the junction varies from germline; a read error may be responsible. The rearrangement links TRBV7-7 to TRBJ2-2, with TRBD1 as a possible D gene (5 bases). Germline CDR1 reads SSHAT; CDR2 reads FNYEAQ (reference sequence). The CDR3 extends over 15 amino acids. DNA for the CDR3: TGTGCTAGCAGCTTAGCACAGGAACCCACCGGGGAGCTGTTTTTT. The encoded protein is CASSLAQEPTGELFF.

The CDR3: CASSQVLASTEQFF. In DNA, the CDR3 is TGTGCCAGCAGCCAAGTTCTGGCCAGTACTGAGCAGTTCTTC. This chain links TRBV14 with TRBJ2-1; D not certain. Germline CDR1 SGHDN, CDR2 FVKESK. The V and J ends lost 1 base and 9 bases respectively, with 13 bases between them. The CDR3 is made up of 14 amino acids.

The V call is TRBV30, the J call TRBJ1-2; 10 bases agree with TRBD1. This CDR3 region has 15 residues. Germline V lookup: CDR1 GTSNPN, CDR2 SVGIG (reference sequence). V was clipped by 3 bases and J by 4 bases; unmatched bases: 8. CDR3 sequence: CAWRNRTGGLYGYTF. Written as DNA, the CDR3 is TGTGCCTGGAGAAACCGGACAGGGGGACTCTATGGCTACACCTTC.

The rearrangement uses TRBV7-8 and TRBJ2-5, with a weak D call TRBD1 (5 bases). The germline V gene has CDR1 SGHVS and CDR2 FQNEAQ. CDR3 size: 13 residues. Trimming removed 3 bases from V and 5 bases from J, with 10 bases in between. Here the CDR3 reads CASSFQGRETQYF. The CDR3 nucleotides are TGTGCCAGCAGCTTTCAGGGTCGGGAGACCCAGTACTTC.

The genes are TRBV15 and TRBJ2-7, with TRBD2 matching 8 bases. Germline trimming cut 0 bases from V and 2 bases from J; bases unmatched to any gene: 9. Per the germline V gene, CDR1 is LNHNV and CDR2 is YYDKDF (reference sequence). The CDR3 loop spans 17 amino acids. This CDR3 reads CATSRDFASGPTYEQYF. The CDR3 DNA follows: TGTGCCACCAGCAGAGATTTCGCTAGCGGGCCGACCTACGAGCAGTACTTC.

The chain uses TRBV7-3 and TRBJ2-5, with 7 bases lining up with TRBD1. Germline trimming cut 4 bases from V and 7 bases from J; bases unmatched to any gene: 6. Germline values: CDR1 SGHTA, CDR2 FQGTGA. The CDR3 extends over 13 amino acids. As DNA, the CDR3 is TGTGCCAGCAGCTCCAACAGGGGTGCGACCCAGTACTTC. It translates to CASSSNRGATQYF.

This clone appeared a single time. The chain is built from TRBV5-5 and TRBJ1-2; possibly TRBD1 for D (5 bases). CDR1 SGHKS and CDR2 YYEKEE come from the germline V gene (reference sequence). The V end was cut by 4 bases, the J end by 1 base, with 14 bases between. The CDR3 consists of 15 residues. The CDR3 reads CASSKDSYINYGYTF. DNA of the CDR3: TGTGCCAGCAGCAAAGACAGCTACATTAACTATGGCTACACCTTC.

The V gene is TRBV4-1, the J gene TRBJ2-5, with TRBD2 matching 13 bases. This CDR3 region has 18 residues. Germline assignment: CDR1 MGHRA and CDR2 YSYEKL. Trimming at V came to 0 bases and at J to 6 bases, leaving 10 bases not matched to a gene. The CDR3 nucleotides are TGCGCCAGCAGCCAAGAGTCACTAGCGGGAGGGCCCATGAAGACCCAGTACTTC. Its protein is CASSQESLAGGPMKTQYF.

This chain uses TRBV9 with TRBJ2-7; D might be TRBD2 (5 bases). Germline assignment: CDR1 SGDLS and CDR2 YYNGEE. The CDR3 sequence is 16 residues long. V shed 1 base and J shed 1 base, with 15 bases lying between them. CDR3 amino acids: CASSVTFGNPSYEQYF. As DNA, the CDR3 is TGTGCCAGCAGCGTAACTTTCGGGAACCCGTCCTACGAGCAGTACTTC. Looking up the rest from reference TRBV9 and TRBJ2-7 gives the full variable domain: DSGVTQTPKHLITATGQRVTLRCSPRSGDLSVYWYQQSLDQGLQFLIQYYNGEERAKGNILERFSAQQFPDLHSELNLSSLELGDSALYFCASSVTFGNPSYEQYFGPGTRLTVT.

The genes are TRBV7-9 and TRBJ2-7; 13 bases agree with TRBD2. Trimming at V came to 5 bases and at J to 5 bases, leaving 12 bases not matched to a gene. The CDR3 is made up of 17 amino acids. Germline V gene data show CDR1 as SEHNR and CDR2 as FQNEAQ (reference sequence). CDR3 coding DNA: TGTGCCAGCAGCCCCCGGACTAGCGGGAGTTTGTTGCACGAGCAGTACTTC. Translating it yields CASSPRTSGSLLHEQYF.

V and J are TRBV5-1 and TRBJ2-2, with 7 nucleotides matching TRBD2. V gave up 0 bases and J gave up 10 bases; unmatched junction bases: 3. The germline CDR1 and CDR2 sequences are SGHRS and YFSETQ. This CDR3 has 13 amino acids. The CDR3, as DNA: TGCGCCAGCAGCTTGGCGGGGGGTCCGGAGCTGTTTTTT. Translation: CASSLAGGPELFF.